Each of the 10 T cell receptor beta chains below was sequenced from the same sample in a study of OX40 agonist ivuxolimab in advanced cancers. Clones were sequenced by immunoSEQ multiplex PCR, and TCRdb holds only the in-frame ones, with some missing. This sample carries some 100,000 clones, 85% to 95% of them seen once, and the ten largest clones take over 2.5%. The input for sequencing was CD4+ or CD8+ T cells sorted from blood, taken in a trial of the OX40 agonist ivuxolimab. The receptors derive from an adult with an advanced solid tumor such as melanoma, head and neck, liver or kidney cancer.

V usage is TRBV28 and J usage is TRBJ2-1; D gene uncertain. The V gene's germline CDR1 is MDHEN and CDR2 SYDVKM. The CDR3 has 10 residues. V lost 2 bases and J lost 9, with 2 bases in between. In DNA, the CDR3 is TGTGCCAGCAGTTTAATTGAGCAGTTCTTC. Encoded protein: CASSLIEQFF.

V gene TRBV19 combines with J gene TRBJ1-1; D may be TRBD1 (5 bases). CDR3 length: 13 residues. Between the trimmed V and J ends, which lost 7 bases and 3 bases, there was a span of 12 bases. Germline CDR1 is LNHDA and CDR2 is SQIVND (reference sequence). This chain's CDR3 is CASIAGTYTEAFF. The DNA of the CDR3 is TGTGCCAGTATCGCCGGGACTTACACTGAAGCTTTCTTT.

This clone has just one count. The V and J genes are TRBV27 and TRBJ1-2, with a tentative D call TRBD1 (5 bases). The V gene lost 5 bases and the J gene lost 12 bases, with 19 bases spanning the gap. This CDR3 contains 13 residues. Germline CDR1 MNHEY, CDR2 SMNVEV (reference sequence). The CDR3 here is CASSPRGGKRNTF. CDR3 DNA sequence: TGTGCCAGCAGTCCACGGGGGGGGAAGAGAAACACCTTC.

V is TRBV27 and J is TRBJ2-7, with D uncertain. The CDR3 spans 14 residues. The V end lost 2 bases, the J end lost 2 bases, and 10 bases lay between the germline ends. CDR1 and CDR2 (germline): MNHEY, SMNVEV (reference sequence). CDR3 in amino acids: CASSLRSRTYEQYF. The CDR3 nucleotides are TGTGCCAGCAGTTTAAGGTCGCGAACCTACGAGCAGTACTTC.

The DNA for the CDR3 is TGTGCCAGCAGTTACACCCGGGGGGGGGATGAGCAGTTCTTC. Encoded protein: CASSYTRGGDEQFF. The chain carries TRBV6-6 and TRBJ2-1; 8 bases align to TRBD2. The CDR3 runs 14 residues. CDR1 and CDR2 from the germline V gene are MNHNY and SVGAGI (reference sequence). Germline trimming cut 2 bases from V and 8 bases from J; bases unmatched to any gene: 5.

The chain couples TRBV27 to TRBJ1-1; D may be TRBD1 (5 bases). Germline CDR1 MNHEY, CDR2 SMNVEV (reference sequence). CDR3 length equals 17 residues. V dropped 4 bases and J dropped 0 bases, with 18 bases sitting between them. This CDR3 reads CASSSVGGREMNTEAFF. The CDR3 nucleotides read TGTGCCAGCAGTTCGGTCGGGGGAAGGGAGATGAACACTGAAGCTTTCTTT.

A single count supports this clone. This chain joins TRBV29-1 and TRBJ2-1, with D possibly matching TRBD2 (6 bases). The germline gives CDR1 SQVTM, CDR2 ANQGSEA. The CDR3 spans 14 residues. The V gene lost 5 bases and the J gene lost 5 bases, with 16 bases spanning the gap. The CDR3 loop is CSVFYRGTNNEQFF. CDR3 DNA: TGCAGCGTTTTTTACCGGGGGACCAACAATGAGCAGTTCTTC.

This chain's CDR3 is CSVVRGEQYF. The CDR3, as DNA: TGCAGCGTTGTGAGAGGGGAGCAGTACTTC. J is TRBJ2-7 and V is TRBV29-1; D is perhaps TRBD2 (5 bases). This CDR3 region has 10 residues. Germline V gives CDR1 SQVTM, CDR2 ANQGSEA. V lost 4 bases and J lost 7, with 8 bases in between.

This clone was seen just once. The genes are TRBV6-5 and TRBJ1-2; D is uncertain. The CDR3 consists of 14 residues. V lost 0 bases and J 5 bases, leaving 10 bases between the germline ends. CDR1 MNHEY and CDR2 SVGAGI come from the germline V gene. The CDR3 bases are TGTGCCAGCAGTTACTCGATTTCCCATTATGGCTACACCTTC. Its translation is CASSYSISHYGYTF.

The V gene is TRBV27, the J gene TRBJ1-5, with D hard to call. The ends were cut back, 3 bases at V and 4 bases at J, with 7 bases in the middle. This CDR3 comprises 13 residues. Germline V lookup: CDR1 MNHEY, CDR2 SMNVEV (reference sequence). CDR3 nucleotides: TGTGCCAGCAGTTTCGGCAGGAATCAGCCCCAGCATTTT. Amino acids: CASSFGRNQPQHF.